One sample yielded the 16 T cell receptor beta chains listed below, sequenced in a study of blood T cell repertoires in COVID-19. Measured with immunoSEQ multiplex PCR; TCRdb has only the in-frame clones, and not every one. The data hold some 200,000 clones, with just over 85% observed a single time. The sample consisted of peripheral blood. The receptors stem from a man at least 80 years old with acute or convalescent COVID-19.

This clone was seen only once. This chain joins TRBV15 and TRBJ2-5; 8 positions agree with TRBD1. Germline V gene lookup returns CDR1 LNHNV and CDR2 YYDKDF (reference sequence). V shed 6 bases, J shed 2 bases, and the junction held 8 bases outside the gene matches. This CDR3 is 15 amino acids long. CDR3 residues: CATRAGTGVQETQYF. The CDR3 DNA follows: TGTGCCACCAGAGCTGGGACAGGAGTTCAAGAGACCCAGTACTTC. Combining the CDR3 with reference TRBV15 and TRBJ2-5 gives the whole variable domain DAMVIQNPRYQVTQFGKPVTLSCSQTLNHNVMYWYQQKSSQAPKLLFHYYDKDFNNEADTPDNFQSRRPNTSFCFLDIRSPGLGDTAMYLCATRAGTGVQETQYFGPGTRLLVL.

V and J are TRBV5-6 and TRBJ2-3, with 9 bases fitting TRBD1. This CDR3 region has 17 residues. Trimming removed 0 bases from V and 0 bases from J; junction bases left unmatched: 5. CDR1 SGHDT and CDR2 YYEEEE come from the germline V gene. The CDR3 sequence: CASSLGTGAFSTDTQYF. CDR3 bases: TGTGCCAGCAGCTTGGGGACAGGGGCGTTTAGCACAGATACGCAGTATTTT.

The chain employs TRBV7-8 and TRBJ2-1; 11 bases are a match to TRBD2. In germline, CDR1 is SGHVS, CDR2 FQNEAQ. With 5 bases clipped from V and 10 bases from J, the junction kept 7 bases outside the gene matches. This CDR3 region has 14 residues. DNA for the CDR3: TGTGCCAGCAGCGATAGCGGGAGGGCTGTAGAGCAGTTCTTC. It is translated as CASSDSGRAVEQFF.

This chain's CDR3 is CASSQLVSSYEQYV. CDR3 coding DNA: TGTGCCAGCAGCCAACTAGTGAGCTCCTACGAGCAGTACGTC. The rearrangement links TRBV14 to TRBJ2-7; D unclear. There are 14 residues in the CDR3. The germline V gene has CDR1 SGHDN and CDR2 FVKESK. Trimming removed 2 bases at V and 0 bases at J, with 8 bases between.

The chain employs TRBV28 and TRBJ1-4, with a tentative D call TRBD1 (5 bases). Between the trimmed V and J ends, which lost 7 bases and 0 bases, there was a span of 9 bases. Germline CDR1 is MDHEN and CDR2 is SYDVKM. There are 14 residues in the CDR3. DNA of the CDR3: TGTGCCAGCACCGACAGTTCAACTAATGAAAAACTGTTTTTT. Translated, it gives CASTDSSTNEKLFF. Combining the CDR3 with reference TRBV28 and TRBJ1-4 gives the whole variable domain DVKVTQSSRYLVKRTGEKVFLECVQDMDHENMFWYRQDPGLGLRLIYFSYDVKMKEKGDIPEGYSVSREKKERFSLILESASTNQTSMYLCASTDSSTNEKLFFGSGTQLSVL.

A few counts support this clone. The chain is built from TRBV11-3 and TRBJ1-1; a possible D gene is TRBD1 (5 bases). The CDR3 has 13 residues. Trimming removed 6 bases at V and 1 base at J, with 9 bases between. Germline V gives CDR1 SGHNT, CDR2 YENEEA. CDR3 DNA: TGTGCCAGCAGGCCGGGGGGGAACACTGAAGCTTTCTTT. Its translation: CASRPGGNTEAFF.

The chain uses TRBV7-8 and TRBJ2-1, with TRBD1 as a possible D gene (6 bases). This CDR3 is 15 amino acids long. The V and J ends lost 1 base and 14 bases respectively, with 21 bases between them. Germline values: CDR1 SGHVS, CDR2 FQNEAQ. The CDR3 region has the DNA TGTGCCAGCAGCTTAGGGACAGCCCCCGGGAACGCTGAGTTCTTC. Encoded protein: CASSLGTAPGNAEFF.

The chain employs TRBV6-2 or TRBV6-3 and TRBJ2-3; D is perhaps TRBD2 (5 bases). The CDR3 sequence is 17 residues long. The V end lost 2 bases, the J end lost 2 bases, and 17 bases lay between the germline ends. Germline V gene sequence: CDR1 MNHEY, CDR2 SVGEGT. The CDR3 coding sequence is TGTGCCAGCAGTTACGCGGTGGCCAGGCGGGTCACAGATACGCAGTATTTT. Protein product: CASSYAVARRVTDTQYF.

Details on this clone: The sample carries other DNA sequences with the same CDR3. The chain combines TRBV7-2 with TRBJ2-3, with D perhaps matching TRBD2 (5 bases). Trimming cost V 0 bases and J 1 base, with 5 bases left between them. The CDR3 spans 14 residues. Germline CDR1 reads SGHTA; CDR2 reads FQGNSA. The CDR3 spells CASSLAGGTDTQYF. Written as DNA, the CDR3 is TGTGCCAGCAGCTTAGCCGGGGGCACAGATACGCAGTATTTT.

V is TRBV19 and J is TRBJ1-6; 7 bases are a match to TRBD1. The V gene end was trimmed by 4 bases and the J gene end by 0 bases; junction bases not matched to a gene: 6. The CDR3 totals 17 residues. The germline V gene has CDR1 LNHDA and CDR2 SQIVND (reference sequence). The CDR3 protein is CASSTTGASSYNSPLHF. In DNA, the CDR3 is TGTGCCAGTAGTACTACAGGGGCGAGCTCCTATAATTCACCCCTCCACTTT.

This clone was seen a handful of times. CDR3 residues: CAINPTPPRGGYTF. In DNA, the CDR3 is TGTGCCATCAACCCTACCCCGCCACGAGGGGGCTACACCTTC. The rearrangement uses TRBV10-3 and TRBJ1-2; D uncertain. This CDR3 has 14 amino acids. Looked up from germline, CDR1 is ENHRY and CDR2 is SYGVKD. The germline V and J ends were trimmed by 7 bases and 8 bases, with 20 bases remaining between them.

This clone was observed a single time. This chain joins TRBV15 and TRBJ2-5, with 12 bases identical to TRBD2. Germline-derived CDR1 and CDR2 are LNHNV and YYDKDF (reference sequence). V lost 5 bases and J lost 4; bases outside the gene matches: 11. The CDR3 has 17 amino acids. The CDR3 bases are TGTGCCACCAGCGAAGGGACTAGCGGGCGGGTCGGAGAGACCCAGTACTTC. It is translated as CATSEGTSGRVGETQYF.

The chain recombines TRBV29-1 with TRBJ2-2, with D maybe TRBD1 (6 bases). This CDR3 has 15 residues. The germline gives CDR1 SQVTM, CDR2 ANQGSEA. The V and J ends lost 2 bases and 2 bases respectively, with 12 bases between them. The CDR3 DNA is TGCAGCGTTGAAACACCAGGGGACAACACCGGGGAGCTGTTTTTT. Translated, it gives CSVETPGDNTGELFF.

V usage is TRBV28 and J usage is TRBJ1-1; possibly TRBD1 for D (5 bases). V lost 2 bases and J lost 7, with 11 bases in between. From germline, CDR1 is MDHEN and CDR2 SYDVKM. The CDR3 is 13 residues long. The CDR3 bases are TGTGCCAGCAGTTTAACGACAGTCAATGAAGCTTTCTTT. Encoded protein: CASSLTTVNEAFF.

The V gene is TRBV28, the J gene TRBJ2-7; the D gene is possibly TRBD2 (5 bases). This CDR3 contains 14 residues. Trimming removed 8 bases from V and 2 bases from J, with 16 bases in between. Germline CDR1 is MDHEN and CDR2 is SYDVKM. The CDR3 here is CASLDRDGTYEQYF. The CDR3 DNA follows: TGTGCCAGCCTCGACCGGGATGGAACCTACGAGCAGTACTTC.

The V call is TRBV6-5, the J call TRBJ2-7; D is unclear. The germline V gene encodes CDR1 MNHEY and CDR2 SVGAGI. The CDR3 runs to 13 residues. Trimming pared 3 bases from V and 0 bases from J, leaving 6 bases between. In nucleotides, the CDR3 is TGTGCCAGCAGTTATAGGAGCTCCTACGAGCAGTACTTC. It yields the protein CASSYRSSYEQYF.